This is a list of T cell receptor beta chains from one sample in a study of CD8 T cells in Susac syndrome. Each CDR3 protein gets one entry after TCRdb re-called the immunoSEQ multiplex PCR reads with MiXCR. The sample holds around 150,000 distinct CDR3 sequences; over 90% are singletons and the top ten take under 0.2%. Material: CD8+ T cells from PBMCs. The receptors were gathered from a human donor with Susac syndrome. Each CDR3 is given with its conserved first and last residue.

TRBV7-2,15,TRBJ2-1,CASSLLPTGYNEQFF
TRBV6-1,13,TRBJ1-5,CASNLGPNQPQHF
TRBV2,11,TRBJ1-1,CASSEVTEAFF
TRBV5-1,15,TRBJ2-7,CASSLWDRGSYEQYF
TRBV7-9,13,TRBJ2-5,CASSLELAETQYF
TRBV4-1,16,TRBJ1-1,CASSQPSPKMNTEAFF
TRBV12-3/TRBV12-4,15,TRBJ2-2,CASTTAGGPGGELFF
TRBV12-3/TRBV12-4,11,TRBJ2-1,CASGANNEQFF
TRBV12-3/TRBV12-4,13,TRBJ1-5,CASSPTPQVGQHF
TRBV11-2,13,TRBJ2-1,CASSLGLEGEQFF
TRBV12-3/TRBV12-4,13,TRBJ1-1,CASIHRGVVEAFF
TRBV20-1,19,TRBJ2-3,CSARAPSGRFPSSTDTQYF
TRBV27,13,TRBJ2-7,CASSFRQGDEQYF
TRBV13,15,TRBJ2-1,CASRRPGQGANEQFF
TRBV3-1,14,TRBJ2-5,CASSQVQTEETQYF
TRBV5-4,13,TRBJ2-1,CASSTGTNNEQFF
TRBV28,14,TRBJ2-1,CASNRDYQPLEQFF
TRBV29-1,14,TRBJ2-3,CSVVGLADTDTQYF
TRBV27,15,TRBJ2-6,CASSIQSSGANVLTF
TRBV20-1,10,TRBJ1-2,CSAREDGYTF
TRBV25-1,14,TRBJ2-3,CATRSVRSTDTQYF
TRBV27,14,TRBJ1-4,CASSFLQGREKLFF
TRBV5-1,15,TRBJ2-7,CASSLGAILGAEQYF
TRBV30,17,TRBJ2-1,CAWSVRWREGSYNEQFF
TRBV30,13,TRBJ2-7,CAWAPGGNYEQYF
TRBV20-1,8,TRBJ2-3,CSASTQYF
TRBV9,15,TRBJ2-1,CASSVARGTINEQFF
TRBV7-6,14,TRBJ2-5,CASSLGTGSETQYF
TRBV20-1,16,TRBJ2-5,CSARAPQADFQETQYF
TRBV18,15,TRBJ2-2,CASSLGQANTGELFF
TRBV12-3/TRBV12-4,15,TRBJ2-3,CASTLGTYGTDTQYF